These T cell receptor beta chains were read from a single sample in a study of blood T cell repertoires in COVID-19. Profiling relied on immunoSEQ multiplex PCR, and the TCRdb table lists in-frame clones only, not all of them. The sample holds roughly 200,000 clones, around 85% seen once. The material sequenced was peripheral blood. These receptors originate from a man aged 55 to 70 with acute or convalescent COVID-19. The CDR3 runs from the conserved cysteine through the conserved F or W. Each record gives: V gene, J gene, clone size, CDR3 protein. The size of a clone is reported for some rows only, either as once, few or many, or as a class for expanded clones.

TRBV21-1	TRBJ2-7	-	CASSKMTAEIFYEQYF
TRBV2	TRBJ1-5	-	CASSGSGGNNQPQHF
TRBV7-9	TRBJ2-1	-	CASSSVAGTSGRNEQFF
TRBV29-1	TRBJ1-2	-	CSVVSPLNYGYTF
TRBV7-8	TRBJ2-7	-	CASSSPPGGFPYEQYF
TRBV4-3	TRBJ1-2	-	CASSPEGKSYTF
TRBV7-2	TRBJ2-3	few	CASSLAGPGGTQYF
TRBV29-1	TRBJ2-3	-	CSVAPMVGGTDTQYF
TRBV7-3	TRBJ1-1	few	CASSLKTGAMNTEAFF
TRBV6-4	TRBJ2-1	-	CATGAGADNEQFF
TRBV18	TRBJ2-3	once	CASSPGAPAGAQYF
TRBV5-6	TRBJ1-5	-	CASSAGHVGDKPQHF
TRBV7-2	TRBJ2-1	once	CASSLNSYNEQFF
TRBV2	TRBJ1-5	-	CASRPETGRGGQPQHF
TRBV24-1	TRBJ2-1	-	CATSASTGALRDEQFF
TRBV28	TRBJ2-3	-	CASSQYVLRDRGYHTQYF
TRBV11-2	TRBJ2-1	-	CATRGTGTDNEQFF
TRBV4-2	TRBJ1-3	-	CASNDRSGNTIYF
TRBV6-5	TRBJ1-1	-	CASLRQINTEAFF
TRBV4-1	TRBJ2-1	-	CASSQDKLAGDNEQFF
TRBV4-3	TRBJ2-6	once	CASTQNLGGVLTF
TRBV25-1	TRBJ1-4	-	CASSVGRTGTSREKLFF
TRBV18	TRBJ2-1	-	CASSRRTGENEQFF
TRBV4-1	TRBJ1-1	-	CASQDRADTEAFF
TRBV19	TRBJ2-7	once	CASMAGTAAAEQYF
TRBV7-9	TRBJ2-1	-	CASSAGLYNEQFF